This T cell receptor beta chain was found in a study of cytomegalovirus exposure and HLA in healthy donors. Study-level points and caveats: In vitro experiments confirmed that three CMV-associated chains were specific for CMV antigens.

A note on this clone: As yet, its antigen is unknown.

With V trimmed by 2 bases and J by 1 base, 1 base remained unmatched. This CDR3 region has 15 residues. Germline CDR1 is SGHTA and CDR2 is FQGNSA. Both 60 Vbeta primers and 13 Jbeta primers went into the PCR. Profiling relied on immunoSEQ multiplex PCR, and the TCRdb table lists in-frame clones only, not all of them. Of approximately 88,000 clones in the sample, 76% were seen once. The source is a man aged 25 to 45 in good health and CMV-seropositive. Sequenced material: PBMCs. The chain links TRBV7-2 to TRBJ2-5, with 10 bases identical to TRBD1. CDR3 nucleotide sequence: TGTGCCAGCAGCTTATGGACAGGGGGCCAAGAGACCCAGTACTTC. Protein: CASSLWTGGQETQYF.